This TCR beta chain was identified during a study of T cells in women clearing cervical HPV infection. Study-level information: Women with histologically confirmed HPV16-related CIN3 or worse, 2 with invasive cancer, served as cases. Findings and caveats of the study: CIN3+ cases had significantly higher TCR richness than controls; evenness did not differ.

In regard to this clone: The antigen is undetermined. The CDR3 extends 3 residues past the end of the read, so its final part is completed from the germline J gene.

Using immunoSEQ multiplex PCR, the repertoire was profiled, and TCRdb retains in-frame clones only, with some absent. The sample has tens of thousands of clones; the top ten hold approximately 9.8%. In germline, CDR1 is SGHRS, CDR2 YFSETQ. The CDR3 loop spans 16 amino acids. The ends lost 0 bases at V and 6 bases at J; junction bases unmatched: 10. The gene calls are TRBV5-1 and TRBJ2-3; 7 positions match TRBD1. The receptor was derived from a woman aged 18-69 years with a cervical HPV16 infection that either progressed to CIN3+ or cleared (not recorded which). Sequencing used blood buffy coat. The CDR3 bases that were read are TGCGCCAGCAGCTTGGCCAGAGGGGACAGAGCCGATACG. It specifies CASSLARGDRADT. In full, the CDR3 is CASSLARGDRADTQYF.